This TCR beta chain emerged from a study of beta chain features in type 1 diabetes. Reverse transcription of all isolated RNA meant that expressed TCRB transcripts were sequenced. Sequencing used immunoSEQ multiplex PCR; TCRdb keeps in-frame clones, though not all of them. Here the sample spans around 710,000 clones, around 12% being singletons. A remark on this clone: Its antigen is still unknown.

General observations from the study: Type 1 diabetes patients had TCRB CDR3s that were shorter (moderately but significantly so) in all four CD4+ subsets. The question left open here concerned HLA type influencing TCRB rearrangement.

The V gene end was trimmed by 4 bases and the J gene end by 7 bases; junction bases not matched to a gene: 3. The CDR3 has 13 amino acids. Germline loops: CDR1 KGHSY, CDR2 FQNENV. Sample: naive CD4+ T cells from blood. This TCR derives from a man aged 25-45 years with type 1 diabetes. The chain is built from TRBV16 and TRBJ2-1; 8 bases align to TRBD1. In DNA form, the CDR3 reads TGTGCCAGCAGCCCGAACAGGGGGAATGAGCAGTTCTTC. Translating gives CASSPNRGNEQFF.